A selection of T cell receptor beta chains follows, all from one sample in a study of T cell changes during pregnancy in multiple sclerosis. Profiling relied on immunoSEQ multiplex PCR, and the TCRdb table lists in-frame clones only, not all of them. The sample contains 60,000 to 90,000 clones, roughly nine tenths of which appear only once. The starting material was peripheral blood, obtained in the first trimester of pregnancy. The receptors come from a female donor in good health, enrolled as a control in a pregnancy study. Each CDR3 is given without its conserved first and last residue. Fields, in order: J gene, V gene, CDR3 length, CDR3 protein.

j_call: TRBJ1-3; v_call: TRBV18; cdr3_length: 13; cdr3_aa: ASSQLVSSGNTIY
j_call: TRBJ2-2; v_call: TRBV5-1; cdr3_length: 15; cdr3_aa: ASSLITSGTNTGELF
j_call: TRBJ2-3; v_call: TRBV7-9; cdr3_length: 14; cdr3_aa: ASRSRNSGRADTQY
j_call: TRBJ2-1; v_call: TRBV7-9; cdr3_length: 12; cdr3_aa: ASSPTLSYNEQF
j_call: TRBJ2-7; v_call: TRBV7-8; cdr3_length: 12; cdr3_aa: ASSERKGVYEQY
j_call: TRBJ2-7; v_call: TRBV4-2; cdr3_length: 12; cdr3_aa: ASSQDGQGREQY
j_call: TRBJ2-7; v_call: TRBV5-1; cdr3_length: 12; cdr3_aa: ASSSAGQGYEQY
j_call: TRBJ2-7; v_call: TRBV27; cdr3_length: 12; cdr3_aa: ASSLAGGGYEQY
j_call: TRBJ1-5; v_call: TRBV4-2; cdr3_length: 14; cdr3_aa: ASSQDLTGGFQPQH
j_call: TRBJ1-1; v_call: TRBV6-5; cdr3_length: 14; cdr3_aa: ASSYGWRAQNTEAF
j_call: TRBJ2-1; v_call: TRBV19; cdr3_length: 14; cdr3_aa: ASSISSSGSYNEQF
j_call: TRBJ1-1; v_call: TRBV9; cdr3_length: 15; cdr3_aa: ASSPRQGKGTNTEAF
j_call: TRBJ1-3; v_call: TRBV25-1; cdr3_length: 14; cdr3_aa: ASSESGQLSGNTIY
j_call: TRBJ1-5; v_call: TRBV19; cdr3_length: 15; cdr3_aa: ASSIRSGGASNQPQH
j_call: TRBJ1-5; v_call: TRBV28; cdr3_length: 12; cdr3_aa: ASRNEGWNQPQH
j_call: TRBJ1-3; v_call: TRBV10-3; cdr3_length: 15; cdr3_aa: AISDRTGILSGNTIY
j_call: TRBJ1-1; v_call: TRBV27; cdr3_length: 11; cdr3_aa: ASKNTQNTEAF
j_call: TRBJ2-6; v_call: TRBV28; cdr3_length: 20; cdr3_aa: ASSLRAKGTGTYSSGANVLT
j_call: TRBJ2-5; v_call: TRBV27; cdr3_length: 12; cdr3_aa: ASSFRRGQETQY
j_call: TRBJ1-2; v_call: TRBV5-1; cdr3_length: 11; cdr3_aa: ASSPGTAYGYT
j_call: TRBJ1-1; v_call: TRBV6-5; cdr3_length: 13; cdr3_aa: ASRPPQGAWTEAF
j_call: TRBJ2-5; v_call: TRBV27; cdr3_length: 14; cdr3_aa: ASSYGKGDPRETQY
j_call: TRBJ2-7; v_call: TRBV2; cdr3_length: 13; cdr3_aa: ASTLGGTYGGEQY
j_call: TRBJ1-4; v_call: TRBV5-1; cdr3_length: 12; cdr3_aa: ASSLTGQSEKLF
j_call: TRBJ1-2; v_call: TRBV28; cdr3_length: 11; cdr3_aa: ASSRDTYYGYT
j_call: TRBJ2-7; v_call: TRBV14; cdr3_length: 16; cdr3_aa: ASSQDFGDSGRINEQY
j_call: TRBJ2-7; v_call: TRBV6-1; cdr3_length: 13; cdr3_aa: ASSENPRVSYEQY
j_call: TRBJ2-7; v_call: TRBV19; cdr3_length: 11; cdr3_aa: ASSFRGAHEQY
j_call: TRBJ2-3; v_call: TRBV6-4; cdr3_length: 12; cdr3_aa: ASSEWRDTDTQY
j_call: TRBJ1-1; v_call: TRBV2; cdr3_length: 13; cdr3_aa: AIHHRTEIETEAF
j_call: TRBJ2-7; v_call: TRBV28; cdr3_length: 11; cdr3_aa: ASSSGGSYEQY
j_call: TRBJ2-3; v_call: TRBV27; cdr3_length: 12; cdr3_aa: ASSTGTSGDTQY
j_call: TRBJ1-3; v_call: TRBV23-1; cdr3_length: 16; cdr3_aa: ASRKGTGVDRAGNTIY
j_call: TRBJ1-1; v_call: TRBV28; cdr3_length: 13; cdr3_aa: ATLKGILGNTEAF
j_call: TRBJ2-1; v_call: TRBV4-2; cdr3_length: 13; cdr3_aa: ASSQVDFSYNEQF
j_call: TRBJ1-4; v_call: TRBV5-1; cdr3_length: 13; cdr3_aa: ASSLGGAGNEKLF
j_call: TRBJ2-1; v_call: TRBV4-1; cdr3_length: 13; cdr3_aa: ASSQDGRRYNEQF
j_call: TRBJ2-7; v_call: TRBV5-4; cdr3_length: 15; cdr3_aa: ASSSGTSGPRSYEQY
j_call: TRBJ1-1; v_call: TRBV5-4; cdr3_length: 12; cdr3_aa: ASSMTGGSTEAF
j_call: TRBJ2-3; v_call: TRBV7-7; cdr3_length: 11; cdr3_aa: ASSNSESDTQY
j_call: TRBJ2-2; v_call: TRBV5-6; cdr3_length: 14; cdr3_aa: ASTGLAGRGTGELF
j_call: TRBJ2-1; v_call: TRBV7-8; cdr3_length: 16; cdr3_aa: ASSSLAGGPKTYNEQF
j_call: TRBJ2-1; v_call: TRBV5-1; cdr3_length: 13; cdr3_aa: ASGHGTSGYNEQF
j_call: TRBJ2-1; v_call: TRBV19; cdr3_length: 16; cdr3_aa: ASSSGPLRGGAYNEQF
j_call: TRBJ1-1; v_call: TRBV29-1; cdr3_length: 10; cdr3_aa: SAGQESTEAF
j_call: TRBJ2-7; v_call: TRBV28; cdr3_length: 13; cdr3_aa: ASSTAQGFWDEQY
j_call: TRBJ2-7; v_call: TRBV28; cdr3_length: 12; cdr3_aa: ASRPGQGTNEQY
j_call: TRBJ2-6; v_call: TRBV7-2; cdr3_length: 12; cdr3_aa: ASSITRGANVLT
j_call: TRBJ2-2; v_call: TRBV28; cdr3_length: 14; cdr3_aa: ASSLLAGANTGELF